The 5 T cell receptor beta chains below all came from one sample that was sequenced in a study of blood T cell repertoires in COVID-19. Repertoires were generated with immunoSEQ multiplex PCR, while TCRdb's copy carries only in-frame clones and drops some. The sample has roughly 150,000 clones; approximately 90% are singletons. Material for sequencing was PBMCs or T cells enriched from blood (not recorded which). These receptors were taken from a woman aged 40 to 55 who had been exposed to COVID-19.

The chain uses TRBV12-3 or TRBV12-4 and TRBJ2-3; D unclear. This CDR3 is built from 13 residues. Trimming shortened V by 6 bases and J by 7 bases, and 14 bases separated the two germline ends. The DNA of the CDR3 is TGTGCCAGCAGCCCCAACCCAAGCTATACGCAGTATTTT. Its protein product is CASSPNPSYTQYF.

This clone has a single count. This sequence joins TRBV9 and TRBJ2-7; 8 bases are a match to TRBD2. V shed 4 bases and J 0 bases; nucleotides not matched to a gene: 3. Germline CDR1 SGDLS, CDR2 YYNGEE. The CDR3 totals 14 residues. CDR3 in DNA: TGTGCCAGCAGCAGGCTAGCGGGCTCCTACGAGCAGTACTTC. The encoded protein is CASSRLAGSYEQYF.

This clone was counted once. The chain recombines TRBV27 with TRBJ1-1, with D maybe TRBD1 (6 bases). CDR1 and CDR2 (germline): MNHEY, SMNVEV (reference sequence). Trimming left V 0 bases short and J 7 bases short, with 9 bases between. There are 13 residues in the CDR3. CDR3 region: CASSLSRGNEAFF. Here the CDR3 DNA reads TGTGCCAGCAGTTTATCGAGGGGGAATGAAGCTTTCTTT.

The chain combines TRBV20-1 with TRBJ1-6; TRBD1 aligns across 7 bases. The CDR3 sequence is 17 residues long. CDR1 DFQATT and CDR2 SNEGSKA come from the germline V gene (reference sequence). V was pared by 3 bases and J by 0 bases, with 8 bases of the junction left unmatched. The CDR3 coding sequence is TGCAGTGCTAGTCCCGGGACAGCGAGCTCCTATAATTCACCCCTCCACTTT. It encodes CSASPGTASSYNSPLHF.

The CDR3 coding sequence is TGTGCTAGTGGCGGACAGATAACTAACTATGGCTACACCTTC. Its translation: CASGGQITNYGYTF. The V gene is TRBV12-5, the J gene TRBJ1-2; tentative D call: TRBD1 (6 bases). CDR1 is LGHNT, CDR2 FRNRAP, per germline. This CDR3 is 14 amino acids long. The V and J ends lost 6 bases and 0 bases respectively, with 11 bases between them.